This T cell receptor beta chain was identified during a study of blood T cell repertoires in COVID-19 (dated by TCRdb to 2020 to 2022). About the investigation overall: Samples from collaborators originated in the United States, Italy and Spain and spanned both the acute and convalescent phases of COVID-19. The repertoires were released in a freely available public database intended as a resource for research on the immune response to SARS-CoV-2. The prospective study material was composed of cDNA or gDNA derived from T cells, B-cell-depleted T cells, or PBMCs. The sample metadata nearly always contained a de-identified subject ID, COVID-19 status, age in years and sex. The dataset comprised deeply sampled blood TCRbeta repertoires from subjects exposed to, actively infected with, or recovered from COVID-19. Samples came from the ongoing ImmuneRACE study (first 160 participants) plus 1,254 subjects from 6 global collaborators. Where HLA class I and class II types were available, the types were taken from metadata supplied by the sample provider, not from assay-based typing.

Note on this clone: Its antigen is not yet known. It has no much larger one-base neighbor in the sample; base qualities were not kept.

TCRbeta CDR3 regions were amplified from genomic DNA using the immunoSEQ Assay, a bias-controlled multiplex PCR. On the authors' methods: Nucleated cell counts per sample were estimated from amplification of reference gene primers within the assay. To quantify the absolute abundance of each unique TCRbeta CDR3 rearrangement, sequence reads were collapsed and filtered. For each sample, productive Simpson clonality was calculated as the square root of Simpson's diversity index across productive rearrangements. The source is immuneACCESS, and TCRdb retained only in-frame sequences with V and J called. Part of the clones is not carried over; for the studies checked, unresolved V genes explain less than half of this, and the remainder is unexplained. V and J calls and clone size come straight from that table; D and trimming were deduced from the DNA. The sample has roughly 150,000 clones on record, about 82% of them singletons. Around 8% of the sample comes from the top ten.

In Seattle, one collaborating source enrolled patients while the infection was active and tracked those patients longitudinally over the course of disease. Collaborating institutions collected whole blood in K2EDTA tubes following their own protocols. For TCRbeta analysis, collaborators shipped samples in one of three forms: frozen whole blood, isolated PBMCs, or DNA extracted from either of those sample types. The research as a whole found: How much clinical and demographic metadata was included differed by source and by participant, and the metadata was provided uncurated.

V is reduced by 7 bases and J by 4 bases, leaving a spacing of 13 bases between them. Reading from cysteine to phenylalanine, the CDR3 counts 13 amino acids. The kept DNA is CDR3 alone, 39 bases in frame from the first base. Sequences MNHEY (CDR1) and SVGAGI (CDR2) are obtained from the germline V gene. The sequenced material came from peripheral blood. The chain is made from TRBV6-5 and TRBJ1-2; the D gene identity is not certain. The clonotype was recovered from a woman older than 75 with COVID-19, enrolled during active disease. The CDR3 reads CASTPTGSYGYTF. The nucleotide sequence is TGTGCCAGCACCCCAACGGGGTCCTATGGCTACACCTTC.